This entry lists 30 T cell receptor beta chains sequenced from one sample in a study of shared clonotypes between healthy human individuals. Clones were sequenced by immunoSEQ multiplex PCR, and TCRdb holds only the in-frame ones, with some missing. The table has roughly 2.1 million clones, roughly 91% seen once. As defined, naive CD8 cells were CD45RO-negative and positively selected for CCR7, with terminally differentiated effector memory CD45RA+ cells excluded. Sequences were obtained from naive CD8+ T cells from PBMCs. The receptor set was obtained from a man younger than 35 in good health. Some clones in this sample may be carry-over from other donors' samples.

The chain is built from TRBV7-8 and TRBJ2-7; the D gene is possibly TRBD1 (5 bases). Germline CDR1 is SGHVS and CDR2 is FQNEAQ. The CDR3 contains 14 residues. Trimming shortened V by 3 bases and J by 6 bases, and 15 bases separated the two germline ends. In DNA, the CDR3 is TGTGCCAGCAGCTTTTCTGGGGCGGTGGGCGAGCAGTACTTC. Translated: CASSFSGAVGEQYF.

The V and J genes are TRBV7-9 and TRBJ2-7; a possible D gene is TRBD1 (6 bases). CDR3 length equals 14 residues. Germline V gives CDR1 SEHNR, CDR2 FQNEAQ (reference sequence). With 1 base removed from V and 1 base from J, the gap between germline ends came to 8 bases. The CDR3 DNA follows: TGTGCCAGCAGCTTAGACAGGGCTTCCTACGAGCAGTACTTC. Protein: CASSLDRASYEQYF.

V and J are TRBV4-1 and TRBJ1-2; no reliable D call. CDR1 is MGHRA and CDR2 is YSYEKL in the germline V gene. The CDR3 is 17 residues long. Trimming removed 0 bases from V and 2 bases from J, with 16 bases in between. CDR3: CASSQDPLRVDNYGYTF. The CDR3 bases are TGCGCCAGCAGCCAAGATCCTTTAAGGGTCGACAACTATGGCTACACCTTC.

This clone was observed a few times. Other DNA sequences in the sample encode the same CDR3. The J gene is TRBJ1-4, the V gene TRBV27; D gene ambiguous. Between the trimmed V and J ends, which lost 0 bases and 5 bases, there was a span of 7 bases. This CDR3 is 14 amino acids long. Germline V gives CDR1 MNHEY, CDR2 SMNVEV (reference sequence). In nucleotides, the CDR3 is TGTGCCAGCAGTTTATCCGGGCTGAATGAAAAACTGTTTTTT. Amino acid sequence: CASSLSGLNEKLFF.

The rearrangement uses TRBV6-5 and TRBJ2-7; TRBD2 matches 13 bases. CDR3 size: 16 residues. V lost 1 base and J lost 7; bases outside the gene matches: 7. Germline V gene lookup returns CDR1 MNHEY and CDR2 SVGAGI. The CDR3 region has the DNA TGTGCCAGCAGTTACTATGGACTAGCGGGAGCGAGGGAGCAGTACTTC. It is translated as CASSYYGLAGAREQYF.

The chain has TRBV16 and TRBJ1-1; D perhaps matches TRBD1 (5 bases). Germline assignment: CDR1 KGHSY and CDR2 FQNENV. The V and J ends lost 0 bases and 3 bases respectively, with 8 bases between them. The CDR3 extends over 14 amino acids. CDR3 bases: TGTGCCAGCAGCCAATCGTCAGGGTACACTGAAGCTTTCTTT. Translated: CASSQSSGYTEAFF.

This clone was picked up one time. The chain combines TRBV6-4 with TRBJ1-2, with 9 bases aligning to TRBD1. The V gene's germline CDR1 is MRHNA and CDR2 SNTAGT. J lost 6 bases, V lost 3 bases, and 2 bases had no gene match. This CDR3 comprises 13 residues. The CDR3 DNA follows: TGTGCCAGCAGTGAAAACAGGGGGCATGGCTACACCTTC. This gives the protein CASSENRGHGYTF.

The chain joins TRBV19 to TRBJ1-1; D uncertain. V lost 7 bases and J 0 bases, leaving 12 bases between the germline ends. The CDR3 extends over 14 amino acids. From germline, CDR1 is LNHDA and CDR2 SQIVND (reference sequence). CDR3 amino acids: CASNSNNLNTEAFF. The CDR3 bases are TGTGCCAGTAATTCGAATAACTTGAACACTGAAGCTTTCTTT. Full variable domain (outside the CDR3, taken from reference TRBV19 and TRBJ1-1): DGGITQSPKYLFRKEGQNVTLSCEQNLNHDAMYWYRQDPGQGLRLIYYSQIVNDFQKGDIAEGYSVSREKKESFPLTVTSAQKNPTAFYLCASNSNNLNTEAFFGQGTRLTVV.

V usage is TRBV14 and J usage is TRBJ2-1; TRBD2 matches at 9 bases. The trim removed 4 bases at V and 5 bases at J, leaving 6 bases unmatched. Germline V CDR1 and CDR2: SGHDN, FVKESK. The CDR3 is 15 residues long. CDR3 sequence: CASSPRLAVDNEQFF. CDR3 nucleotides: TGTGCCAGCAGCCCTCGACTAGCGGTGGACAATGAGCAGTTCTTC.

The gene calls are TRBV7-9 and TRBJ2-7; D perhaps matches TRBD1 (5 bases). V lost 3 bases and J lost 2, with 8 bases in between. CDR1 SEHNR and CDR2 FQNEAQ come from the germline V gene (reference sequence). This CDR3 contains 13 residues. The DNA of the CDR3 is TGTGCCAGCAGCTTGGCAGGGCCCTACGAGCAGTACTTC. As protein: CASSLAGPYEQYF.

This chain uses TRBV30 with TRBJ2-7; no clear D. Germline V gene lookup returns CDR1 GTSNPN and CDR2 SVGIG (reference sequence). The CDR3 consists of 12 residues. Trimming removed 4 bases from V and 0 bases from J, with 7 bases in between. The CDR3 DNA reads as TGTGCCTGGACTCCCGACTCCTACGAGCAGTACTTC. This sequence encodes CAWTPDSYEQYF.

Of note for this clone: Other nucleotide sequences from this sample produce the same CDR3. The CDR3 spells CASSLGQGKNIQYF. CDR3 nucleotide sequence: TGTGCCAGCAGCTTGGGCCAGGGCAAAAACATTCAGTACTTC. The gene calls are TRBV7-9 and TRBJ2-4, with D possibly TRBD1 on 5 matching bases. The V end was cut by 3 bases, the J end by 3 bases, with 9 bases between. This CDR3 is built from 14 residues. The germline V gene encodes CDR1 SEHNR and CDR2 FQNEAQ (reference sequence).

The rearrangement links TRBV12-5 to TRBJ2-2, with D possibly matching TRBD2 (5 bases). The V end lost 6 bases, the J end lost 8 bases, and 10 bases lay between the germline ends. The CDR3 covers 12 residues. The germline CDR1 and CDR2 sequences are LGHNT and FRNRAP. The CDR3, as DNA: TGTGCTAGTGGCTCTCGGGGAGGGGAGCTGTTTTTT. Amino acid sequence: CASGSRGGELFF. The variable domain in full, with the rest retrieved from reference TRBV12-5 and TRBJ2-2, is DARVTQTPRHKVTEMGQEVTMRCQPILGHNTVFWYRQTMMQGLELLAYFRNRAPLDDSGMPKDRFSAEMPDATLATLKIQPSEPRDSAVYFCASGSRGGELFFGEGSRLTVL.

The chain has TRBV27 and TRBJ2-1, with TRBD2 matching 9 bases. The J segment lost 9 bases and the V segment lost 3 bases, leaving 12 bases of the junction unmatched. The CDR3 consists of 16 residues. Germline V CDR1 and CDR2: MNHEY, SMNVEV (reference sequence). CDR3 bases: TGTGCCAGCAGTTTCACTCGTTATGCGGGAGGGGGTGAGCAGTTCTTC. The encoded protein is CASSFTRYAGGGEQFF.

This clone was recorded once. The chain links TRBV6-4 to TRBJ1-5, with 8 bases identical to TRBD1. J was trimmed by 6 bases and V by 0 bases; bases with no gene match: 4. Germline V gene data show CDR1 as MRHNA and CDR2 as SNTAGT. The length of the CDR3 is 15 residues. The CDR3 sequence: CASSDSAGGGQPQHF. For the CDR3, the DNA is TGTGCCAGCAGTGACTCGGCAGGGGGCGGTCAGCCCCAGCATTTT.

This sequence joins TRBV7-9 and TRBJ1-1; D not resolved. The length of the CDR3 is 15 residues. From germline, CDR1 is SEHNR and CDR2 FQNEAQ (reference sequence). V gave up 3 bases and J gave up 0 bases, with 11 bases separating them. The CDR3 protein is CASSFGKKMNTEAFF. In DNA, the CDR3 is TGTGCCAGCAGCTTTGGAAAAAAGATGAACACTGAAGCTTTCTTT.

The chain employs TRBV19 and TRBJ2-7; 8 nucleotides match TRBD1. This CDR3 comprises 15 residues. Germline assignment: CDR1 LNHDA and CDR2 SQIVND (reference sequence). The ends lost 1 base at V and 4 bases at J; junction bases unmatched: 6. CDR3 residues: CASSIGPGGLYEQYF. CDR3 sequence (DNA): TGTGCCAGTAGTATAGGGCCAGGGGGCCTGTACGAGCAGTACTTC. Complete variable domain (other parts from reference TRBV19 and TRBJ2-7): DGGITQSPKYLFRKEGQNVTLSCEQNLNHDAMYWYRQDPGQGLRLIYYSQIVNDFQKGDIAEGYSVSREKKESFPLTVTSAQKNPTAFYLCASSIGPGGLYEQYFGPGTRLTVT.

CDR3 sequence (DNA): TGTGCCAGCAGCTTAGCGTTGGGGACTAGAGAAGGAGGAAGAGATACGCAGTATTTT. This codes for CASSLALGTREGGRDTQYF. The chain combines TRBV7-8 with TRBJ2-3, with TRBD2 matching 8 bases. The CDR3 loop spans 19 amino acids. Germline lookup yields CDR1 SGHVS and CDR2 FQNEAQ. With 0 bases clipped from V and 5 bases from J, the junction kept 16 bases outside the gene matches.

The rearrangement links TRBV5-1 to TRBJ2-2; 11 nucleotides match TRBD2. The CDR3 runs to 17 residues. With 4 bases clipped from V and 6 bases from J, the junction kept 11 bases outside the gene matches. Germline CDR1 SGHRS, CDR2 YFSETQ. The CDR3 coding sequence is TGCGCCAGCAGCCCCCCGGGACTAGCGGAGGCGGCCGGGGAGCTGTTTTTT. This sequence encodes CASSPPGLAEAAGELFF. The whole variable domain, filled in from reference TRBV5-1 and TRBJ2-2, reads KAGVTQTPRYLIKTRGQQVTLSCSPISGHRSVSWYQQTPGQGLQFLFEYFSETQRNKGNFPGRFSGRQFSNSRSEMNVSTLELGDSALYLCASSPPGLAEAAGELFFGEGSRLTVL.

The chain carries TRBV4-1 and TRBJ1-2, with D unresolved. Germline V gene data show CDR1 as MGHRA and CDR2 as YSYEKL. The length of the CDR3 is 17 residues. With 0 bases removed from V and 2 bases from J, the gap between germline ends came to 16 bases. CDR3 loop: CASSQDPPTVTNYGYTF. The CDR3 nucleotides read TGCGCCAGCAGCCAAGATCCCCCGACCGTTACCAACTATGGCTACACCTTC.

J is TRBJ2-7 and V is TRBV9; possibly TRBD1 for D (7 bases). V was trimmed by 3 bases and J by 7 bases, leaving 17 bases between them. The CDR3 length is 14 residues. The germline CDR1 and CDR2 sequences are SGDLS and YYNGEE. The CDR3 spells CASSAYRGGEEQYF. The CDR3 DNA is TGTGCCAGCAGCGCATACAGGGGAGGAGAGGAGCAGTACTTC.

The rearrangement links TRBV9 to TRBJ2-2; no clear D gene. Germline V CDR1 and CDR2: SGDLS, YYNGEE. The CDR3 spans 14 residues. V lost 4 bases, J lost 2 bases, and 9 bases lay in between. The CDR3 spells CASSPSINTGELFF. CDR3 DNA sequence: TGTGCCAGCAGCCCCTCGATAAACACCGGGGAGCTGTTTTTT.

This chain links TRBV6-5 with TRBJ2-1, with 9 bases matching TRBD2. Per the germline V gene, CDR1 is MNHEY and CDR2 is SVGAGI. CDR3 length equals 16 residues. Trimming at V came to 4 bases and at J to 0 bases, leaving 4 bases not matched to a gene. CDR3 nucleotide sequence: TGTGCCAGCAGTTGGACTAGCGTAAGCTCCTACAATGAGCAGTTCTTC. Its protein product is CASSWTSVSSYNEQFF.

The chain is built from TRBV20-1 and TRBJ2-1; D gene ambiguous. The CDR3 has 10 residues. The ends were cut back, 6 bases at V and 5 bases at J, with 5 bases in the middle. Germline V gene lookup returns CDR1 DFQATT and CDR2 SNEGSKA (reference sequence). CDR3 protein: CSAGNNEQFF. For the CDR3, the DNA is TGCAGTGCGGGGAACAATGAGCAGTTCTTC.

This clone was observed once. V gene TRBV7-9 combines with J gene TRBJ1-2; D is uncertain. CDR3 length: 12 amino acids. CDR1 is SEHNR, CDR2 FQNEAQ, per germline (reference sequence). With 6 bases removed from V and 4 bases from J, the gap between germline ends came to 9 bases. The CDR3 nucleotides read TGTGCCAGCAGAGGTGAGAGCTATGGCTACACCTTC. Translated: CASRGESYGYTF.

This clone was seen more than once but under ten times. The J gene is TRBJ1-1, the V gene TRBV7-3; TRBD1 is a possible D gene (5 bases). V was cut by 5 bases and J by 1 base, with 14 bases left in between. Germline CDR1 reads SGHTA; CDR2 reads FQGTGA. CDR3 length: 15 residues. CDR3 sequence: CASSPRAGQNTEAFF. CDR3 nucleotides: TGTGCCAGCAGCCCCAGGGCAGGTCAGAACACTGAAGCTTTCTTT.

This rearrangement joins TRBV10-3 to TRBJ2-1; TRBD1 aligns across 8 bases. Looked up from germline, CDR1 is ENHRY and CDR2 is SYGVKD. The junction had 10 bases not matched to a gene; V was cut back by 3 bases and J by 0 bases. This CDR3 has 18 residues. The CDR3 DNA reads as TGTGCCATCAGTGACCCCATACCGCAGGGGGCCTCCTACAATGAGCAGTTCTTC. Protein product: CAISDPIPQGASYNEQFF.

This chain joins TRBV19 and TRBJ1-1; D is ambiguous. CDR3 length: 14 amino acids. Germline CDR1 LNHDA, CDR2 SQIVND (reference sequence). Trimming took off 5 bases at V and 1 base at J, with 11 bases between the two ends. CDR3 region: CASSFGYANTEAFF. The CDR3 DNA sequence: TGTGCCAGTAGTTTTGGGTACGCGAACACTGAAGCTTTCTTT.

V is TRBV29-1 and J is TRBJ1-2, with D unresolved. Germline CDR1 reads SQVTM; CDR2 reads ANQGSEA. V lost 5 bases to trimming and J lost 7 bases, with 11 bases between them. The length of the CDR3 is 11 residues. CDR3 amino acids: CSVRGPFGYTF. In DNA form, the CDR3 reads TGCAGCGTTCGCGGGCCCTTTGGCTACACCTTC.

This chain uses TRBV5-6 with TRBJ2-7; TRBD2 matches at 15 bases. Germline values: CDR1 SGHDT, CDR2 YYEEEE. The CDR3 sequence is 16 residues long. Trimming cost V 3 bases and J 7 bases; bases outside gene matches: 8. CDR3 bases: TGTGCCAGCAGCTGGGGACTAGCGGGAGGCTGGGGGGAGCAGTACTTC. Protein sequence: CASSWGLAGGWGEQYF.